The rows below give T cell receptor beta chains drawn from one sample of a study of T cell repertoires in cytomegalovirus infection. Each CDR3 protein gets one entry after TCRdb re-called the reads with MiXCR. The sample gives about 320,000 distinct CDR3 sequences, more than 8% of which show up once; 3.5% to 4.5% is in the top ten. Source material: PBMCs. The receptors here all came from a human donor in good health (CMV status not recorded). Some clones in this sample may be carry-over from other donors' samples. CDR3s leave out the opening cysteine and the closing phenylalanine or tryptophan. A D gene is named only where the DNA matches it firmly.

d_call: -; v_call: TRBV29-1; cdr3_aa: SVRDGPETQY
d_call: TRBD1; v_call: TRBV7-2; cdr3_aa: ASSQRQGANEKLF
d_call: -; v_call: TRBV7-2; cdr3_aa: ASSRSPRGTEAF
d_call: -; v_call: TRBV28; cdr3_aa: ASSSSRENIQETQY
d_call: TRBD2; v_call: TRBV12-3/TRBV12-4; cdr3_aa: ASSLRGGAADTQY
d_call: TRBD2; v_call: TRBV7-9; cdr3_aa: ASSLGLAGDTGELF
d_call: TRBD1; v_call: TRBV5-1; cdr3_aa: ASSSLLGQGGDEQY
d_call: -; v_call: TRBV15; cdr3_aa: ATRGNTLAETQY
d_call: -; v_call: TRBV7-9; cdr3_aa: ASSLAPTASTDTQY
d_call: -; v_call: TRBV4-2; cdr3_aa: ASSPTQGEPGKPQH
d_call: -; v_call: TRBV6-6; cdr3_aa: ASSYQGSREEKLF
d_call: -; v_call: TRBV19; cdr3_aa: ASSIDSRRERTEAF
d_call: -; v_call: TRBV11-3; cdr3_aa: ASSSGSDRETQY
d_call: TRBD2; v_call: TRBV19; cdr3_aa: ASKTSGSSYNEQF
d_call: TRBD1; v_call: TRBV6-1; cdr3_aa: ASTPGQGHTEAF
d_call: -; v_call: TRBV7-2; cdr3_aa: ASSLDVNPTQPQH
d_call: TRBD2; v_call: TRBV13; cdr3_aa: ASSSGLAGNIQY
d_call: -; v_call: TRBV7-9; cdr3_aa: ASSLAHVNYGYT
d_call: TRBD1; v_call: TRBV6-5; cdr3_aa: ASSYSRPEQGVGGKLF
d_call: -; v_call: TRBV27; cdr3_aa: ASRDRSTNEKLV
d_call: TRBD2; v_call: TRBV7-3; cdr3_aa: ASSSWTSADNEQF
d_call: -; v_call: TRBV28; cdr3_aa: ASGPWNEQY
d_call: -; v_call: TRBV29-1; cdr3_aa: SVYELRAF
d_call: TRBD1; v_call: TRBV6-1; cdr3_aa: ASSRWGQGALGFLAEQF
d_call: TRBD2; v_call: TRBV6-1; cdr3_aa: ASSATSGGYEQY
d_call: -; v_call: TRBV4-3; cdr3_aa: ASSQGPGYGGYT
d_call: TRBD2; v_call: TRBV7-2; cdr3_aa: ASSLAGLAATYNEQF
d_call: TRBD2; v_call: TRBV7-2; cdr3_aa: ASSPGLAGGTGELF
d_call: TRBD1; v_call: TRBV19; cdr3_aa: ASSIQQGRMETQY